The clone carrying this T cell receptor (beta chain) showed up just once. The antigen is unknown. The source of the sample is a study of T cell repertoires in cytomegalovirus infection. Study-wide findings and caveats: Carriers of CMV and the relevant HLA type were discriminated by public TCR beta frequency.

The V gene's germline CDR1 is MDHEN and CDR2 SYDVKM. The CDR3 is 14 amino acids. With V trimmed by 8 bases and J by 7 bases, 9 bases remained unmatched. TCRdb fed the reads into MiXCR, producing one record per CDR3 protein. The data show approximately 130,000 distinct CDR3 sequences, approximately 24% seen once. The chain is built from TRBV28 and TRBJ2-4, with 9 bases matching TRBD2. Sequencing input: PBMCs, sequenced either directly or after in vitro stimulation (not recorded which). The receptor's source is a human donor in good health (CMV status not recorded). Some clones in this sample may be carry-over from other donors' samples. In DNA, the CDR3 is TGTGCCAGCGGAATTAGCGGGAGTACGAACATTCAGTACTTC. This sequence encodes CASGISGSTNIQYF.